The 31 T cell receptor beta chains below all came from one sample that was sequenced in a study of T-cell reconstitution after alpha-beta-depleted transplantation in children. A TCRbeta library incorporating unique molecular identifiers was prepared. TCRdb re-called the PCR reads through MiXCR, storing one row per CDR3 protein. Among about 590,000 distinct CDR3 sequences listed, roughly 13% were seen once. The source material was PBMCs, mostly from graft donor cells, sampled 360 days after TCRalphabeta/CD19-depleted stem cell transplant. The source is a male patient aged 5 to 17 who had a stem cell transplant for acute myeloid leukemia, so the T cells may come from the graft donor.

The chain combines TRBV7-2 with TRBJ2-2; 7 bases map to TRBD2. In germline, CDR1 is SGHTA, CDR2 FQGNSA. V trimming: 2 bases; J trimming: 7 bases; junction bases outside the gene matches: 7. The CDR3 consists of 15 residues. The CDR3 DNA sequence: TGTGCCAGCAGCTTATGGCTAGCGGTCCACGGGGAGCTGTTTTTT. This gives the protein CASSLWLAVHGELFF.

The chain links TRBV6-5 to TRBJ2-7; 7 bases agree with TRBD1. CDR3 size: 17 residues. V lost 0 bases, J lost 5 bases, and 13 bases stayed unmatched. Germline CDR1 is MNHEY and CDR2 is SVGAGI. This CDR3 is CASSYSLRFKQGHEQYF. CDR3 DNA sequence: TGTGCCAGCAGTTACTCTCTGCGATTTAAACAGGGGCACGAGCAGTACTTC.

The V gene is TRBV7-3, the J gene TRBJ2-6; D is ambiguous. The CDR3 is 20 amino acids. Germline V CDR1 and CDR2: SGHTA, FQGTGA. V gave up 6 bases and J gave up 0 bases, with 24 bases separating them. CDR3: CASSTNKNQIFNSGANVLTF. For the CDR3, the DNA is TGTGCCAGCAGTACTAACAAAAACCAGATCTTTAACTCTGGGGCCAACGTCCTGACTTTC. Supplemented by reference TRBV7-3 and TRBJ2-6, the full variable domain reads GAGVSQTPSNKVTEKGKYVELRCDPISGHTALYWYRQSLGQGPEFLIYFQGTGAADDSGLPNDRFFAVRPEGSVSTLKIQRTERGDSAVYLCASSTNKNQIFNSGANVLTFGAGSRLTVL.

This chain links TRBV6-2 or TRBV6-3 with TRBJ2-2; 10 bases map to TRBD2. Per germline, CDR1 MNHEY and CDR2 SVGEGT. The V segment lost 2 bases and the J segment 4 bases; nucleotides outside the gene matches: 7. The CDR3 is 17 residues long. CDR3: CASSYRKSGRGTGELFF. The CDR3 DNA reads TGTGCCAGCAGTTACCGAAAGAGCGGGAGGGGCACCGGGGAGCTGTTTTTT.

In DNA, the CDR3 is TGTGCCAGCAGCTTAGGGCCCAAAAACATTCAGTACTTC. Amino acid sequence: CASSLGPKNIQYF. The V and J genes are TRBV7-2 and TRBJ2-4; no reliable D call. V lost 1 base to trimming and J lost 2 bases, with 3 bases between them. The CDR3 loop spans 13 amino acids. Germline V gene data show CDR1 as SGHTA and CDR2 as FQGNSA.

In its sample, this clonotype was seen many times. The rearrangement links TRBV12-5 to TRBJ2-1; TRBD2 is a possible D gene (6 bases). The CDR3 is 13 amino acids. The V gene lost 6 bases and the J gene lost 5 bases, with 11 bases spanning the gap. Germline assignment: CDR1 LGHNT and CDR2 FRNRAP. The CDR3 nucleotides are TGTGCTAGTGGGAGGGACTTTCACAATGAGCAGTTCTTC. Translating gives CASGRDFHNEQFF.

This clonotype was detected a few times. The chain links TRBV20-1 to TRBJ2-7, with D tentatively TRBD1 or TRBD2 (5 bases each). V was shortened by 4 bases and J by 4 bases, with 17 bases between the two germline ends. Looked up from germline, CDR1 is DFQATT and CDR2 is SNEGSKA (reference sequence). This CDR3 contains 14 residues. In nucleotides, the CDR3 is TGCAGTGCTAACGAGGGGCTCGAGGTTTACGAGCAGTACTTC. This encodes CSANEGLEVYEQYF.

The V and J genes are TRBV20-1 and TRBJ2-7; D not resolved. The CDR3 has 13 amino acids. The V end lost 5 bases, the J end lost 2 bases, and 13 bases lay between the germline ends. Germline CDR1 reads DFQATT; CDR2 reads SNEGSKA (reference sequence). The CDR3 sequence is CSAGPNPTYEQYF. CDR3 DNA sequence: TGCAGTGCTGGGCCCAATCCAACCTACGAGCAGTACTTC.

Turning to this clonotype: Possible read error: a much larger clone is one base away. The rearrangement joins TRBV15 to TRBJ1-4; D is uncertain. Germline V CDR1 and CDR2: LNHNV, YYDKDF (reference sequence). The V end lost 4 bases, the J end lost 8 bases, and 8 bases lay between the germline ends. This CDR3 region has 12 residues. As DNA, the CDR3 is TGTGCCACCAGCATCGGACGGGAAAAACTGTTTTTT. It specifies CATSIGREKLFF.

The chain has TRBV11-2 and TRBJ2-1; 8 bases line up with TRBD2. Germline CDR1 and CDR2: SGHAT and FQNNGV. Trimming cost V 2 bases and J 9 bases; bases outside gene matches: 9. The CDR3 contains 15 residues. CDR3 sequence: CASSLLAGKEGEQFF. CDR3 coding DNA: TGTGCCAGCAGCTTATTAGCGGGAAAGGAGGGTGAGCAGTTCTTC.

This clonotype was seen only a few times. The chain links TRBV20-1 to TRBJ1-1, with a possible D match to TRBD1 (5 bases). There are 12 residues in the CDR3. Trimming took 5 bases from V and 9 from J, leaving 16 bases between them. Per the germline V gene, CDR1 is DFQATT and CDR2 is SNEGSKA (reference sequence). The CDR3 loop is CSAFFPGRQAFF. CDR3 DNA sequence: TGCAGTGCTTTTTTTCCGGGACGTCAAGCTTTCTTT.

This clonotype turned up a few times. This rearrangement joins TRBV20-1 to TRBJ2-7, with 8 bases aligning to TRBD2. V lost 0 bases and J lost 3; bases outside the gene matches: 16. The CDR3 spans 18 residues. Germline V gene sequence: CDR1 DFQATT, CDR2 SNEGSKA (reference sequence). The CDR3 sequence is CSARDWGLDEPRGYEQYF. The CDR3 DNA reads as TGCAGTGCTAGAGATTGGGGACTAGATGAGCCCCGGGGCTACGAGCAGTACTTC.

This clonotype was recorded many times. The rearrangement links TRBV27 to TRBJ2-3; 11 nucleotides align to TRBD2. This CDR3 contains 18 residues. Looked up from germline, CDR1 is MNHEY and CDR2 is SMNVEV (reference sequence). The trim removed 5 bases at V and 4 bases at J, leaving 14 bases unmatched. CDR3 residues: CASSPDTTSGSFADTQYF. The CDR3 DNA sequence: TGTGCCAGCAGTCCCGATACCACTAGCGGGAGTTTCGCAGATACGCAGTATTTT.

With regard to this clonotype: A much larger clone lies one base from this, so it may be a read error. This chain uses TRBV4-3 with TRBJ2-3, with TRBD2 identical over 13 bases. Per the germline V gene, CDR1 is LGHNA and CDR2 is YSLEER. The CDR3 loop spans 17 amino acids. The CDR3 nucleotides are TGCGCCAACAGCCTTGGACTAGCGGGAGCCTCACCAGATACGCAGTATTTT. Translated, it gives CANSLGLAGASPDTQYF.

In this sample, this clonotype turned up many times. The chain is built from TRBV4-3 and TRBJ2-3, with a weak D call TRBD2 (6 bases). Germline V gene sequence: CDR1 LGHNA, CDR2 YSLEER. Between the trimmed V and J ends, which lost 4 bases and 1 base, there was a span of 12 bases. The CDR3 totals 15 residues. CDR3 nucleotides: TGCGCCAGCAGCCCACTCGGGAGTGGCACAGATACGCAGTATTTT. Translated: CASSPLGSGTDTQYF.

This clonotype occurred a few times. The rearrangement links TRBV28 to TRBJ1-6; D gene unclear. CDR3 size: 18 residues. V was cut by 3 bases and J by 0 bases, with 15 bases left in between. Germline CDR1 is MDHEN and CDR2 is SYDVKM. The CDR3 sequence is CASSFPGPRNSYNSPLHF. The CDR3 region has the DNA TGTGCCAGCAGTTTCCCCGGGCCTAGGAACTCCTATAATTCACCCCTCCACTTT.

This clonotype came up a few times. The gene calls are TRBV20-1 and TRBJ1-2, with TRBD1 identical over 8 bases. Germline V lookup: CDR1 DFQATT, CDR2 SNEGSKA (reference sequence). V lost 6 bases, J lost 4 bases, and 4 bases stayed unmatched. The CDR3 has 12 residues. For the CDR3, the DNA is TGCAGTGCAGGGACAGGCCTCTATGGCTACACCTTC. Translation gives CSAGTGLYGYTF.

The rearrangement links TRBV11-1 to TRBJ2-7; 15 nucleotides align to TRBD2. The germline V gene encodes CDR1 SGHAT and CDR2 FQDESV (reference sequence). The V and J ends lost 5 bases and 0 bases, in that order; junction bases with no gene match: 11. The CDR3 consists of 19 residues. In nucleotides, the CDR3 is TGTGCCAGCAGCAAGCGGACTAGCGGGAGGGCCTTCTTCTCCTACGAGCAGTACTTC. It specifies CASSKRTSGRAFFSYEQYF.

This clonotype was detected ten times or more. The gene calls are TRBV20-1 and TRBJ2-3; 11 bases map to TRBD2. The CDR3 runs to 18 residues. V dropped 3 bases and J dropped 8; count of bases not matched to a gene: 19. Germline V gene data show CDR1 as DFQATT and CDR2 as SNEGSKA (reference sequence). The CDR3 DNA sequence: TGCAGTGCTAGTCGGGGACTAGCGGACCTGTTGTACCTCGGTACGCAGTATTTT. Its protein product is CSASRGLADLLYLGTQYF.

This clonotype was recorded a few times. The genes are TRBV9 and TRBJ2-3, with D perhaps being TRBD1 or TRBD2 (5 bases each). The V and J ends lost 0 bases and 2 bases respectively, with 10 bases between them. The CDR3 totals 15 residues. Germline V gives CDR1 SGDLS, CDR2 YYNGEE. In DNA form, the CDR3 reads TGTGCCAGCAGCGTAGGAGGGGTTTTCACAGATACGCAGTATTTT. This sequence encodes CASSVGGVFTDTQYF.

This clonotype was recorded many times. The genes are TRBV12-3 or TRBV12-4 and TRBJ2-7; possibly TRBD2 for D (6 bases). The V end was cut by 7 bases, the J end by 3 bases, with 7 bases between. This CDR3 contains 11 residues. CDR3 in amino acids: CASTGGYEQYF. CDR3 in DNA: TGTGCCAGCACCGGGGGCTACGAGCAGTACTTC.

This clonotype turned up a few times. The chain combines TRBV20-1 with TRBJ2-7, with 7 bases aligning to TRBD2. The germline V gene has CDR1 DFQATT and CDR2 SNEGSKA (reference sequence). The CDR3 length is 12 residues. CDR3 sequence (DNA): TGCAGGGTTAGCGGGTGGAACTACGAGCAGTACTTC. This encodes CRVSGWNYEQYF.

Details on this clonotype: A much larger clonotype is one base distant, so this may be a read error. V and J are TRBV24-1 and TRBJ2-3; D tentatively reads TRBD1 or TRBD2 (6 bases each). The CDR3 is 17 amino acids. CDR1 KGHDR and CDR2 SFDVKD come from the germline V gene. Trimming pared 0 bases from V and 3 bases from J, leaving 15 bases between. The CDR3 loop is CATSDLSDWGATDTQYF. The CDR3, as DNA: TGTGCCACCAGTGATTTGTCTGACTGGGGGGCGACAGATACGCAGTATTTT.

This clonotype was counted many times. The rearrangement uses TRBV6-5 and TRBJ2-1, with a tentative D call TRBD2 (5 bases). V was pared by 1 base and J by 0 bases, with 10 bases between. The CDR3 loop spans 16 amino acids. Germline CDR1 is MNHEY and CDR2 is SVGAGI. The CDR3 sequence is CASSYWAGSSYNEQFF. CDR3 DNA sequence: TGTGCCAGCAGTTACTGGGCTGGGAGCTCCTACAATGAGCAGTTCTTC.

This clonotype has ten or more counts. V usage is TRBV24-1 and J usage is TRBJ2-3, with D perhaps TRBD1 (5 bases). Germline V gene lookup returns CDR1 KGHDR and CDR2 SFDVKD. The CDR3 has 15 residues. The V and J ends lost 4 bases and 3 bases respectively, with 13 bases between them. CDR3 DNA sequence: TGTGCCACCAGTGAACGCCCGGCAGGGACAGATACGCAGTATTTT. Translated, it gives CATSERPAGTDTQYF.

This clonotype was recorded many times. In nucleotides, the CDR3 is TGCGCCAGCAGCCAAGATTCCCTAGCGGGAGGGATCGGCGATGAGCAGTTCTTC. Protein product: CASSQDSLAGGIGDEQFF. The chain employs TRBV4-3 and TRBJ2-1; 12 nucleotides align to TRBD2. The V gene end was trimmed by 0 bases and the J gene end by 8 bases; junction bases not matched to a gene: 11. This CDR3 is built from 18 residues. CDR1 is LGHNA, CDR2 YSLEER, per germline.

This clonotype came up many times. The chain uses TRBV7-9 and TRBJ2-7; tentatively, D is TRBD1 (5 bases). Germline V lookup: CDR1 SEHNR, CDR2 FQNEAQ (reference sequence). Trimming pared 10 bases from V and 3 bases from J, leaving 25 bases between. This CDR3 has 16 residues. The CDR3 nucleotides are TGTGCCATCGCTGTTCCGGGCAGGGTTATAGACTACGAGCAGTACTTC. Translated, it gives CAIAVPGRVIDYEQYF.

This clonotype appeared a few times. The CDR3 here is CASSYGLAGTTGELFF. Here the CDR3 DNA reads TGTGCCAGCAGCTATGGACTAGCGGGGACGACCGGGGAGCTGTTTTTT. This chain links TRBV3-1 with TRBJ2-2, with 12 bases identical to TRBD2. CDR1 LGHDT and CDR2 YNNKEL come from the germline V gene (reference sequence). V lost 5 bases, J lost 5 bases, and 6 bases stayed unmatched. The CDR3 sequence is 16 residues long.

This clonotype was picked up many times. Written as DNA, the CDR3 is TGCGCCAGCAGCCAAGACCCACAGGGAGCCTCCTACAATGAGCAGTTCTTC. This encodes CASSQDPQGASYNEQFF. The V and J genes are TRBV4-3 and TRBJ2-1; possibly TRBD1 for D (6 bases). CDR3 length equals 17 residues. Per germline, CDR1 LGHNA and CDR2 YSLEER. The V end was cut by 0 bases, the J end by 0 bases, with 12 bases between.

This clonotype was counted a few times. This chain connects TRBV18 to TRBJ1-3; a weak D match, TRBD1 (5 bases). Trimming took off 2 bases at V and 0 bases at J, with 20 bases between the two ends. CDR1 is KGHSH, CDR2 LQKENI, per germline. This CDR3 region has 19 residues. CDR3 region: CASSPLASTARSSGNTIYF. The CDR3 nucleotides are TGTGCCAGCTCACCATTGGCGTCGACAGCCCGGAGCTCTGGAAACACCATATATTTT.

This clonotype was picked up many times. V and J are TRBV12-3 or TRBV12-4 and TRBJ2-7, with D maybe TRBD2 (5 bases). The CDR3 totals 14 residues. Trimming pared 2 bases from V and 6 bases from J, leaving 14 bases between. The chain's CDR3 is CASSLFSPRGEQYF. The CDR3 region has the DNA TGTGCCAGCAGTTTATTCTCTCCCCGGGGCGAGCAGTACTTC.